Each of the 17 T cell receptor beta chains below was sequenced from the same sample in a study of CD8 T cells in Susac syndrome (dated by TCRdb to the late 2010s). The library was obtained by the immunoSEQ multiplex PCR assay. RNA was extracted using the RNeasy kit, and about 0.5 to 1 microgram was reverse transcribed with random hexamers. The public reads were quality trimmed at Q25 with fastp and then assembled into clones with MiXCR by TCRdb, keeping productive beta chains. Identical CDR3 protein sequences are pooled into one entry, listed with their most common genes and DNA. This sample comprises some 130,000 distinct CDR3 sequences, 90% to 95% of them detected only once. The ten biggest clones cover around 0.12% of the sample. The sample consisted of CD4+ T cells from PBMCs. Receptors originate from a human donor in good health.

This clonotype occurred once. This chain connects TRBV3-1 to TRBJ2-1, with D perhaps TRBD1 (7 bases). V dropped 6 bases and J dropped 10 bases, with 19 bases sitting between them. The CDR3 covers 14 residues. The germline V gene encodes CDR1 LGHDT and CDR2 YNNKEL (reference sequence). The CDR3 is CASRQGGRVEEQFF. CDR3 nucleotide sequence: TGTGCCAGCAGGCAGGGGGGAAGGGTGGAAGAGCAGTTCTTC.

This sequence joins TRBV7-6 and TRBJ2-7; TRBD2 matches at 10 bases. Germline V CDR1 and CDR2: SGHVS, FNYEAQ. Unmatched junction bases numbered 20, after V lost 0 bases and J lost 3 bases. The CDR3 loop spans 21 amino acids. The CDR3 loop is CASSLAPGTSAVSRKLYEQYF. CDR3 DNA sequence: TGTGCCAGCAGCTTAGCCCCCGGGACTAGCGCAGTCTCCCGAAAACTCTACGAGCAGTACTTC.

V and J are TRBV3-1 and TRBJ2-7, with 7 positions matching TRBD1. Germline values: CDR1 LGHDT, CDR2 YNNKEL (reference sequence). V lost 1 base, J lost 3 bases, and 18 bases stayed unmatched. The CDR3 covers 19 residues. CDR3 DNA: TGTGCCAGCAGCCAAGCGCGTTTGATGGGCCGAGGGGGCTACTACGAGCAGTACTTC. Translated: CASSQARLMGRGGYYEQYF.

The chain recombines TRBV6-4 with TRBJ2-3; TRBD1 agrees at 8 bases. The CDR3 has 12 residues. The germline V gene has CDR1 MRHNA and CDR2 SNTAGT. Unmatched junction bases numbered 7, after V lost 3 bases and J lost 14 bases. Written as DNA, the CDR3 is TGTGCCAGCAGTGAACTTCAGGGGGCTTTGTATTTT. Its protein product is CASSELQGALYF.

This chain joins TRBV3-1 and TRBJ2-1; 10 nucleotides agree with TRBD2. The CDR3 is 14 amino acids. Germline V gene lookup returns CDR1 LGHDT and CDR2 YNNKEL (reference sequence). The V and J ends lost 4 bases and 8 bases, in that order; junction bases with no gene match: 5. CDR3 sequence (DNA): TGTGCCAGCAGCCTCAGGAGCGGGAGGGATGAGCAGTTCTTC. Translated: CASSLRSGRDEQFF.

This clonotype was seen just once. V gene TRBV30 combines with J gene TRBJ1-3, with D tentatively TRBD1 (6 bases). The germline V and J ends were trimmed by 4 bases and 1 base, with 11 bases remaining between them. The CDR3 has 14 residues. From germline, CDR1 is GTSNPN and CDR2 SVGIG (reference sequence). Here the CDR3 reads CAWTTGSSGNTIYF. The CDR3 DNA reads TGTGCCTGGACAACAGGGTCTTCTGGAAACACCATATATTTT.

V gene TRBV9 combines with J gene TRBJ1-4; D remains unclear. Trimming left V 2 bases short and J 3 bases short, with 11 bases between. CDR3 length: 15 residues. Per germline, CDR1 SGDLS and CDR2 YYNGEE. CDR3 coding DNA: TGTGCCAGCAGCGTTGAGGGAGGTCCTAATGAAAAACTGTTTTTT. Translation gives CASSVEGGPNEKLFF.

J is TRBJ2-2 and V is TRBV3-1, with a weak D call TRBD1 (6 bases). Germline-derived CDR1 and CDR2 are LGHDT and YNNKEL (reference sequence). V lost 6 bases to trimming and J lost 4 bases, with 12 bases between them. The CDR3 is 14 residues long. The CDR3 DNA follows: TGTGCCAGCAGAGTACAGGGTGGCACCGGGGAGCTGTTTTTT. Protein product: CASRVQGGTGELFF. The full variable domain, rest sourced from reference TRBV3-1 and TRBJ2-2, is DTAVSQTPKYLVTQMGNDKSIKCEQNLGHDTMYWYKQDSKKFLKIMFSYNNKELIINETVPNRFSPKSPDKAHLNLHINSLELGDSAVYFCASRVQGGTGELFFGEGSRLTVL.

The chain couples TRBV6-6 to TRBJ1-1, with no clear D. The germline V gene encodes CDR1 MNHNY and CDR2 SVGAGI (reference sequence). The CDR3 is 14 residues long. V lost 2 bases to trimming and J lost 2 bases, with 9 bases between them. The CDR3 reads CASSYGNSNTEAFF. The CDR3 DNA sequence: TGTGCCAGCAGTTACGGGAATTCAAACACTGAAGCTTTCTTT.

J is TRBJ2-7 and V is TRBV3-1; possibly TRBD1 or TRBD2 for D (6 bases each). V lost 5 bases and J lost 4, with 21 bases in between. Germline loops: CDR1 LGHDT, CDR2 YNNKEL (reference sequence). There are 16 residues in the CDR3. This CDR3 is CASSSKRGRRGYEQYF. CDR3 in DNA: TGTGCCAGCAGCTCCAAACGAGGGAGGAGGGGGTACGAGCAGTACTTC.

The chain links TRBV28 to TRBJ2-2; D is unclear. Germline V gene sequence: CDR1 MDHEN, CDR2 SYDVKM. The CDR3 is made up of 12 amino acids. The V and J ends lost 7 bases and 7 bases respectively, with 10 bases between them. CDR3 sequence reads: CASNPPGGELFF. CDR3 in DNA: TGTGCCAGCAACCCTCCCGGCGGGGAGCTGTTTTTT.

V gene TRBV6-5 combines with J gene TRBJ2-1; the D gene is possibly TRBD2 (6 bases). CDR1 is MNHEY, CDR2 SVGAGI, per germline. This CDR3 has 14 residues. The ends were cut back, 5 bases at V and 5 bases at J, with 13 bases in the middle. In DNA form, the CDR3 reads TGTGCCAGCAGTGCCGGGACTCACCACAATGAGCAGTTCTTC. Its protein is CASSAGTHHNEQFF.

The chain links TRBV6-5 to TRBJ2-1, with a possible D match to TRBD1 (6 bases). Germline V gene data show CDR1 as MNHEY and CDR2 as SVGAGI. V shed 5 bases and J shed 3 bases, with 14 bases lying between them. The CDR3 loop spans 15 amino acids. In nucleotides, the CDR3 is TGTGCCAGCAGTGCGGACAGCTTGAACTACAATGAGCAGTTCTTC. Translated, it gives CASSADSLNYNEQFF.

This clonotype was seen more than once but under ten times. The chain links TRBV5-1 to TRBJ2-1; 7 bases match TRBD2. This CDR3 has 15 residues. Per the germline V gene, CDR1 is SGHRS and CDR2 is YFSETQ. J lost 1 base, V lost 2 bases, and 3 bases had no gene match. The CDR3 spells CASSLSGESYNEQFF. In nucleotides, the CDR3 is TGCGCCAGCAGCTTAAGCGGGGAATCCTACAATGAGCAGTTCTTC. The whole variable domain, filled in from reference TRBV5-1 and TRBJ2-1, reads KAGVTQTPRYLIKTRGQQVTLSCSPISGHRSVSWYQQTPGQGLQFLFEYFSETQRNKGNFPGRFSGRQFSNSRSEMNVSTLELGDSALYLCASSLSGESYNEQFFGPGTRLTVL.

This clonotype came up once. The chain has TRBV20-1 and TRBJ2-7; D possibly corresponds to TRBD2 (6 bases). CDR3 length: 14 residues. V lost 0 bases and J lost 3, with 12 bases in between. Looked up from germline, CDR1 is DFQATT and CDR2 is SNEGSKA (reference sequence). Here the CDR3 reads CSARDDSGGYEQYF. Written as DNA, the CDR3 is TGCAGTGCTAGAGATGATAGCGGAGGCTACGAGCAGTACTTC.

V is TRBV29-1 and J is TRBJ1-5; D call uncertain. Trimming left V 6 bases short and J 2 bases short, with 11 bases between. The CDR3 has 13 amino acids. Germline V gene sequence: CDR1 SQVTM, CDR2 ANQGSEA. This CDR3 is CSVRGQGNQPQHF. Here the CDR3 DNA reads TGCAGCGTCCGCGGGCAGGGCAATCAGCCCCAGCATTTT.

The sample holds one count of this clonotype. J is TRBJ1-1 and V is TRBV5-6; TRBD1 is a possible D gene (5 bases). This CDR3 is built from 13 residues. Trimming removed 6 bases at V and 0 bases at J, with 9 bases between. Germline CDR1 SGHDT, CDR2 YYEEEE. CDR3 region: CASKQGVNTEAFF. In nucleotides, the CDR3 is TGTGCCAGCAAGCAGGGCGTGAACACTGAAGCTTTCTTT.